The clone carrying this T cell receptor (beta chain) was seen ten or more times. Uncontrolled infections, other autoimmune diseases, pregnancy or lactation led to exclusion of patients. Amplified TCR beta CDR3 regions came from RNA transcripts. HTBI primers were employed in a first-round RT-PCR of the TCR CDR3. A single record per CDR3 protein comes from TCRdb applying MiXCR to the multiplex PCR reads. The top ten hold around 65% of the sample, which has about 270,000 distinct CDR3 sequences, roughly 20% seen once. The sample belongs to a study of T cells in Graves' hyperthyroidism and ophthalmopathy. This CDR3 is built from 13 residues. Germline-derived CDR1 and CDR2 are SGHTA and FQGNSA. The ends were cut back, 4 bases at V and 5 bases at J, with 11 bases in the middle.

The source of this sequence is a man younger than 45 with Graves' ophthalmopathy. The chain links TRBV7-2 to TRBJ1-1; D possibly corresponds to TRBD1 (6 bases). Sequencing was done on a sample of blood. The CDR3 DNA reads as TGTGCCAGCAGCTCAGACAGGCGAACTGAAGCTTTCTTT. This gives the protein CASSSDRRTEAFF.